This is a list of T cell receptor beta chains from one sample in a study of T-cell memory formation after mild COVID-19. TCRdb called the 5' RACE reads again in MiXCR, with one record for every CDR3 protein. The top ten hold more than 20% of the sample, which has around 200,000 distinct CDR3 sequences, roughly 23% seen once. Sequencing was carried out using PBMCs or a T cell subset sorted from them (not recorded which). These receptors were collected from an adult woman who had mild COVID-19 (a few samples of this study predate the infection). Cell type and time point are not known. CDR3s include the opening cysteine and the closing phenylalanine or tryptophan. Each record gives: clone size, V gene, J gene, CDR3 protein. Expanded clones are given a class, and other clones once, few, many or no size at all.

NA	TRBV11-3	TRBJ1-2	CASSPYWDREDYGYTF
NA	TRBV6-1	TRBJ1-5	CASSETRELRQPQHF
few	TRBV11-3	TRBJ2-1	CASSSSGGANEQFF
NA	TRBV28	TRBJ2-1	CASSFPPVQSEQFF
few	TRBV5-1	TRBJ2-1	CASSWRLAGGDNEQFF
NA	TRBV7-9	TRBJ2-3	CASSPAGQGTDTQYF
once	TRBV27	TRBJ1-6	CASSPTSSYNSPLHF
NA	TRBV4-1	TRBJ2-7	CASSQDGGWDLGRYEQYF
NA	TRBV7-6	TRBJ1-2	CASKAGTDYGYTF
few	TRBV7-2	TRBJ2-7	CASSLGLGLSYEQYF
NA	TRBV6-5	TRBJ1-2	CASSYSSSLEGYTF
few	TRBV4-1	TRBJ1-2	CASSQDLRQALGYTF
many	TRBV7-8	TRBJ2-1	CASSLFSSSYNEQFF
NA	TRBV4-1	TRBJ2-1	CASSQLSGGIGNEQFF
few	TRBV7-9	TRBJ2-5	CASSFEGQDQDETQYF
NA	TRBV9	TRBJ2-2	CASSGLRGRMELFF
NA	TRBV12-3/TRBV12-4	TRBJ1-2	CASSPDNYGYTF
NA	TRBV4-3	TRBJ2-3	CASSPMAGGLASTDTQYF
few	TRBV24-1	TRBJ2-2	CATSDFEGQGGWNTGELFF
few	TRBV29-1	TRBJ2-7	CSVEVQGREQYF
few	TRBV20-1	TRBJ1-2	CSARDAPGQGVYGYTF
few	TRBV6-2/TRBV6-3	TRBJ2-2	CASSPSRGNTGELFF
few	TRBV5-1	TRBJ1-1	CASSLGDLNTEAFF
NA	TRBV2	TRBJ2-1	CASTPFGGNEQFF
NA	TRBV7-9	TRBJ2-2	CASSDQGRHSTGELFF
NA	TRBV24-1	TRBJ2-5	CATSLGGTQYF
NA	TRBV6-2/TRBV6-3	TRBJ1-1	CASSSQPPGTGGPTEAFF
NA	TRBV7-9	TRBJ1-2	CASSLAGNYGYTF
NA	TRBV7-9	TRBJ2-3	CASSFNRGAADTQYF
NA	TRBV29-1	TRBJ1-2	CSARQDEGYTF
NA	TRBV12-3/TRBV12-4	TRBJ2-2	CASSLRGASGYTGELFF
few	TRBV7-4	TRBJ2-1	CASSPRPLAGGDNEQFF
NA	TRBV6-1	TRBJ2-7	CASSEDRDYEQYF
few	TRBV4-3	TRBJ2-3	CASSQERDRRTDTQYF
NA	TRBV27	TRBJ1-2	CASSLSPQDSDGYTF
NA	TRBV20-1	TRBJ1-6	CSARDQQGEGSPLHF
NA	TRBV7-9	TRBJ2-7	CASSPTASGYYEQYF
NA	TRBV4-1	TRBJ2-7	CASSQRTSYEQYF
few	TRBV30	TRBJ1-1	CAWSVTAAEAFF
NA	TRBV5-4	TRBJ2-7	CASSLGGRRDEQYF
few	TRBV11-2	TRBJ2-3	CASSSTLFSADTQYF
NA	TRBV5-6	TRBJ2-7	CASSLSWVPYEQYF
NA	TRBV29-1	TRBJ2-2	CSVAGTNTGELFF
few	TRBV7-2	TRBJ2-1	CASSSAGTFEDNEQFF
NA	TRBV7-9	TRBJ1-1	CASTNGDRGYMNTEAFF
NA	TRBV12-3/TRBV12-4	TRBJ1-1	CASSLNRGAFF
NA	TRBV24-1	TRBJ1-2	CATSDLPHLYGYTF
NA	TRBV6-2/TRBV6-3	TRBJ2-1	CASRSGTSGRAREQFF